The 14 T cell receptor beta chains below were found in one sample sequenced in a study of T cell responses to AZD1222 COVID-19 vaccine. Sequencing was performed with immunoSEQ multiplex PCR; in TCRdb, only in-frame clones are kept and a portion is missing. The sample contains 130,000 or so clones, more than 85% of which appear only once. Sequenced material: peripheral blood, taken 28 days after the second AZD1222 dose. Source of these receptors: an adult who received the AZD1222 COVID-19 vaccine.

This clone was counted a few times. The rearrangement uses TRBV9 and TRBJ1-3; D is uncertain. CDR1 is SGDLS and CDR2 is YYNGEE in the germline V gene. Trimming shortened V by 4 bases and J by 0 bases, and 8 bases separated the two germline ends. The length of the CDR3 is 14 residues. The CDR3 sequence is CASSNRDSGNTIYF. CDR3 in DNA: TGTGCCAGCAGCAACCGGGACTCTGGAAACACCATATATTTT.

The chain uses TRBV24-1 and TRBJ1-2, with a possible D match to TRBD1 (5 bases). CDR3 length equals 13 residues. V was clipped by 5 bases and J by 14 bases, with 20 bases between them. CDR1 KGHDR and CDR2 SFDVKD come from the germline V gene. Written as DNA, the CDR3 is TGTGCCACCAGTGGGGGGACGGACTTTGATTGGACCTTC. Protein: CATSGGTDFDWTF.

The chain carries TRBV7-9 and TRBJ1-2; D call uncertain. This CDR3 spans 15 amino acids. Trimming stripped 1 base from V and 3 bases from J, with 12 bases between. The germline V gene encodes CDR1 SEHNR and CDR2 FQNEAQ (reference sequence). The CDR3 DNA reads TGTGCCAGCAGCTTAGGGGGTACCGGGGACTATGGCTACACCTTC. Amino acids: CASSLGGTGDYGYTF.

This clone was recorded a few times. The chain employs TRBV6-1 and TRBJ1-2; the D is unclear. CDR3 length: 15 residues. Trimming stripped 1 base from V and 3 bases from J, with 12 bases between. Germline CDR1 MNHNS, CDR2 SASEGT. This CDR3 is CASSEVVSLDYGYTF. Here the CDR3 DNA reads TGTGCCAGCAGTGAAGTGGTTAGTTTGGACTATGGCTACACCTTC.

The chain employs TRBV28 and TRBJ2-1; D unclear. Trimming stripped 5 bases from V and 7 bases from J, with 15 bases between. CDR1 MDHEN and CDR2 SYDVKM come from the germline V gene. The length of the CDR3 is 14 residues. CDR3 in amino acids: CASSPASLRNEQFF. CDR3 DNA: TGTGCCAGCAGTCCGGCCAGTCTGAGGAATGAGCAGTTCTTC.

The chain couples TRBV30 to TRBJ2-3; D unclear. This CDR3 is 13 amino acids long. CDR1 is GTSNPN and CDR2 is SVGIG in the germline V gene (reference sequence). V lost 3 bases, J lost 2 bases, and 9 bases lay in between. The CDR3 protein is CAWRDRTTDTQYF. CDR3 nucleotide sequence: TGTGCCTGGAGGGACCGAACCACAGATACGCAGTATTTT.

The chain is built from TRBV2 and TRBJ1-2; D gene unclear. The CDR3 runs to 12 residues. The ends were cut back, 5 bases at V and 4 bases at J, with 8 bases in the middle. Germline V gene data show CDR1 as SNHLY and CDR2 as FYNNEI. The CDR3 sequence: CASSMDIYGYTF. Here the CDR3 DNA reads TGTGCCAGCAGTATGGATATCTATGGCTACACCTTC.

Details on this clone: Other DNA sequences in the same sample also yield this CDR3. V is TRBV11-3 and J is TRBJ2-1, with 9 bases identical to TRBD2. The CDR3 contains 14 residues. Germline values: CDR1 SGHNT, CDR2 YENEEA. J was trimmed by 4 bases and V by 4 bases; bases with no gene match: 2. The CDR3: CASSSGLAYNEQFF. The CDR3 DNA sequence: TGTGCCAGCAGCTCCGGACTAGCGTACAATGAGCAGTTCTTC.

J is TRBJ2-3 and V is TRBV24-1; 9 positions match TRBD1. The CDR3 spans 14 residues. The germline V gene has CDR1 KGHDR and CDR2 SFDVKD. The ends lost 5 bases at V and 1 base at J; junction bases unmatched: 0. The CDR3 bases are TGTGCCACCAGTGGGACAGGGGGCACAGATACGCAGTATTTT. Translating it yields CATSGTGGTDTQYF.

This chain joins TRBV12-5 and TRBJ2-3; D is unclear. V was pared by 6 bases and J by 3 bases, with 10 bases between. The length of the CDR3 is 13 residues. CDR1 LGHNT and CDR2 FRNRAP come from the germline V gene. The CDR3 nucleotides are TGTGCTAGTGGGAAACGATGGACAGATACGCAGTATTTT. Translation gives CASGKRWTDTQYF. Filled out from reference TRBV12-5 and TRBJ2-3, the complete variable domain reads DARVTQTPRHKVTEMGQEVTMRCQPILGHNTVFWYRQTMMQGLELLAYFRNRAPLDDSGMPKDRFSAEMPDATLATLKIQPSEPRDSAVYFCASGKRWTDTQYFGPGTRLTVL.

The CDR3 sequence is CASSEPGQGIYGYTF. The CDR3 bases are TGTGCCAGCAGTGAACCGGGACAGGGGATCTATGGCTACACCTTC. This chain links TRBV6-1 with TRBJ1-2, with TRBD1 matching over 10 bases. Germline-derived CDR1 and CDR2 are MNHNS and SASEGT. Trimming at V came to 2 bases and at J to 4 bases, leaving 4 bases not matched to a gene. The CDR3 has 15 residues.

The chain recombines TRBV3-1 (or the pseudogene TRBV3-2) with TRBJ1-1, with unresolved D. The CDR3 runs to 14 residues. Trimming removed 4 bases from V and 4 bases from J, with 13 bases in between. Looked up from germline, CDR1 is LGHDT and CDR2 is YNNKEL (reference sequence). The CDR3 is CASSPRVSGTEAFF. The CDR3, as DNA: TGTGCCAGCAGCCCCCGGGTCTCGGGCACTGAAGCTTTCTTT.

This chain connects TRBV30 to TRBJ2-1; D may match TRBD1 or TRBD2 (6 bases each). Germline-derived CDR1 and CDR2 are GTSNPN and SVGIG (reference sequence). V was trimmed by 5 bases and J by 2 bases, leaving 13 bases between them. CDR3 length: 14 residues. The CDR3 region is CAWREGGPYNEQFF. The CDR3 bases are TGTGCCTGGCGAGAGGGGGGCCCCTACAATGAGCAGTTCTTC.

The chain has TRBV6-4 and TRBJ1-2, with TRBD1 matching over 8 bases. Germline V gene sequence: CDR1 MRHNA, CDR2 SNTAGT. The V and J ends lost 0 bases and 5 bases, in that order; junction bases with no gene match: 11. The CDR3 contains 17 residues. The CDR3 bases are TGTGCCAGCAGTGACTCGACAGGGGAGGAAGAGTGGTATGGCTACACCTTC. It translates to CASSDSTGEEEWYGYTF.